The 2 T cell receptor beta chains in this list originate from one sample, sequenced in a study of response to subunit inactivated influenza vaccine. TCRdb re-called the RT-PCR reads with MiXCR, one entry per CDR3 protein. This table holds around 480,000 distinct CDR3 sequences, approximately 11% found once. Here the sequenced sample was PBMCs from blood, taken roughly 48 days after vaccination. The receptors stem from a man in his forties or fifties who received an inactivated influenza vaccine.

This clonotype occurred many times. The chain carries TRBV7-9 and TRBJ1-4; D call uncertain. There are 15 residues in the CDR3. V was pared by 7 bases and J by 3 bases, with 15 bases between. The germline gives CDR1 SEHNR, CDR2 FQNEAQ (reference sequence). This chain's CDR3 is CASMQVPWANEKLFF. CDR3 in DNA: TGTGCCAGCATGCAAGTCCCGTGGGCTAATGAAAAACTGTTTTTT.

This clonotype was detected only a few times. The chain is built from TRBV7-9 and TRBJ2-3; a weak D match, TRBD1 (5 bases). Deletions cut 1 base from V and 4 bases from J, with 12 bases between. Germline CDR1 and CDR2: SEHNR and FQNEAQ (reference sequence). The CDR3 totals 15 residues. CDR3 residues: CASSLVVRAADTQYF. The CDR3 nucleotides are TGTGCCAGCAGCTTAGTTGTCAGGGCGGCAGATACGCAGTATTTT.